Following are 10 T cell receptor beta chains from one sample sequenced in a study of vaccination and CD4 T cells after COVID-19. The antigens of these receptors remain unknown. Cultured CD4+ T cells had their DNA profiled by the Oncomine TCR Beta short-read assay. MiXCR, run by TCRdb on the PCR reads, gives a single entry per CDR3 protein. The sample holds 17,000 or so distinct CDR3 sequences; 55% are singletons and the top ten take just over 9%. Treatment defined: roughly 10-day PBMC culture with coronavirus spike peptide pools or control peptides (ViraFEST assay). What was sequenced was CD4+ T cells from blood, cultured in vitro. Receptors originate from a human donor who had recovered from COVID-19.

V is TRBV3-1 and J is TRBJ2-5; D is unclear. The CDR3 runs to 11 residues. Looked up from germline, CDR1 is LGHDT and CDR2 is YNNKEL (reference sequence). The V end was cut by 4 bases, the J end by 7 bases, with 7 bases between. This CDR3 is CASSPSGTQYF. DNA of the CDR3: TGTGCCAGCAGCCCCTCCGGGACCCAGTACTTC.

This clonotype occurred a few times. The CDR3 sequence is CASSYSPEAYNEQFF. The CDR3 region has the DNA TGTGCCAGCAGTTACTCTCCAGAAGCCTACAATGAGCAGTTCTTC. The chain uses TRBV6-5 and TRBJ2-1; unclear D gene. The CDR3 contains 15 residues. V was cut by 0 bases and J by 2 bases, with 8 bases left in between. CDR1 is MNHEY, CDR2 SVGAGI, per germline.

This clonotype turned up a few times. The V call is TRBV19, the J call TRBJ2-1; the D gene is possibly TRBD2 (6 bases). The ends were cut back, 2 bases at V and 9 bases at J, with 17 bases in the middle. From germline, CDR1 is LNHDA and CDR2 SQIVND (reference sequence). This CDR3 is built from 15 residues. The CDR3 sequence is CASSISGGVGGEQFF. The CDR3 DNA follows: TGTGCCAGTAGTATATCGGGTGGAGTGGGGGGTGAGCAGTTCTTC.

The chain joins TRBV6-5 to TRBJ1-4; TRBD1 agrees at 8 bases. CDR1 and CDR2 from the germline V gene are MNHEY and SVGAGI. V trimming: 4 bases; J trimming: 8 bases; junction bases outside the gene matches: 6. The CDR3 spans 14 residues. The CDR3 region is CASSSGTGGEKLFF. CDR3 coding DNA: TGTGCCAGCAGTTCCGGGACAGGAGGGGAAAAACTGTTTTTT.

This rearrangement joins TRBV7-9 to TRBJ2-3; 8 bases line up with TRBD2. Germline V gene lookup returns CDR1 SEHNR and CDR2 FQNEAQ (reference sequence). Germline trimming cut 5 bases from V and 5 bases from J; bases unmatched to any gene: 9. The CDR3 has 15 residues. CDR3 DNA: TGTGCCAGCAGCCAGGCCGTAGCGGGAAGAGATACGCAGTATTTT. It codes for CASSQAVAGRDTQYF.

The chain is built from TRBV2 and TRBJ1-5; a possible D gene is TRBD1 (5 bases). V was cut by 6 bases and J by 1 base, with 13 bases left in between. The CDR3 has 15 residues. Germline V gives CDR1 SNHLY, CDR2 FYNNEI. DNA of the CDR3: TGTGCCAGCAGGAGGGACGGTACGAGCAATCAGCCCCAGCATTTT. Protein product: CASRRDGTSNQPQHF. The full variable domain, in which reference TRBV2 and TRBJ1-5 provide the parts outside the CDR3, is EPEVTQTPSHQVTQMGQEVILRCVPISNHLYFYWYRQILGQKVEFLVSFYNNEISEKSEIFDDQFSVERPDGSNFTLKIRSTKLEDSAMYFCASRRDGTSNQPQHFGDGTRLSIL.

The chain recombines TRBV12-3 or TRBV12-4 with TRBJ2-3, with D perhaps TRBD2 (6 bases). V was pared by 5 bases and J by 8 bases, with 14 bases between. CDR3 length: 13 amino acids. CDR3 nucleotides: TGTGCCAGCAGTCCCCCGCGGGGAGCTACGCAGTATTTT. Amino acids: CASSPPRGATQYF.

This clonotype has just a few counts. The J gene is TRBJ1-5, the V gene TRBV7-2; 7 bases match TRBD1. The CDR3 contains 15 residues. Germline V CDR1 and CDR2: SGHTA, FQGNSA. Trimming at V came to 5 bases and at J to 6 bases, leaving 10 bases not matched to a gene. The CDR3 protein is CASSLTGMLGQPQHF. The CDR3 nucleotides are TGTGCCAGCAGCCTGACAGGGATGCTCGGTCAGCCCCAGCATTTT.

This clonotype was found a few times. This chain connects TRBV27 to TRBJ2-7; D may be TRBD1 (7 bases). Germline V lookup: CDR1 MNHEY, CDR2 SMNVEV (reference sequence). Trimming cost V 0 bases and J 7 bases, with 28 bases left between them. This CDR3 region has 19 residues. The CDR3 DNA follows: TGTGCCAGCAGTTTATCTCTCGGAGGGGGCGGTGGGCTAGTAAGAGAGCAGTACTTC. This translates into CASSLSLGGGGGLVREQYF.

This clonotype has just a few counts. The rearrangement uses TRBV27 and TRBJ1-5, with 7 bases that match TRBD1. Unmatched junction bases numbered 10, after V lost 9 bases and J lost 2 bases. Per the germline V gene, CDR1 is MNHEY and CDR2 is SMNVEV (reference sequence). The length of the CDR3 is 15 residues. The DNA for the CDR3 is TGTGCCAGTAGTAACTTAGGGGGCCGCAATCAGCCCCAGCATTTT. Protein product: CASSNLGGRNQPQHF.